A selection of T cell receptor beta chains follows, all from one sample in a study of CD8+ T cells in alopecia areata. Profiling relied on immunoSEQ multiplex PCR, and the TCRdb table lists in-frame clones only, not all of them. The sample lists roughly 180,000 clones, around 56% occurring once. Source: CD4+ T cells sorted from blood, taken at week 4, from a patient treated with tofacitinib. These TCRs come from a human donor with alopecia areata. Each CDR3 is given with its conserved first and last residue. Each record gives: J gene, clone size, D gene, V gene, CDR3 DNA, CDR3 protein. The D gene is left open where the match is weak. Size values are once, few and many counts, or a class for expanded clones, and some rows have none.

j_gene: TRBJ1-2; abundance: NA; d_gene: TRBD1; v_gene: TRBV29-1; CDR3nt: TGCAGCGTCCATAACAGGGGATGCTACACCTTC; CDR3aa: CSVHNRGCYTF
j_gene: TRBJ2-7; abundance: NA; d_gene: TRBD1; v_gene: TRBV5-1; CDR3nt: TGCGCCAGCAGCTTGTGGGACAGCTCCTACGAGCAGTACTTC; CDR3aa: CASSLWDSSYEQYF
j_gene: TRBJ1-2; abundance: once; d_gene: NA; v_gene: TRBV14; CDR3nt: TGTGCCAGCAGCCGTTACGCAATCAGGGAAACGAGCGGCTACACCTTC; CDR3aa: CASSRYAIRETSGYTF
j_gene: TRBJ2-5; abundance: NA; d_gene: NA; v_gene: TRBV29-1; CDR3nt: TGCAGCGTAGGACTGCGGCAAAAAGAGACCCAGTACTTC; CDR3aa: CSVGLRQKETQYF
j_gene: TRBJ1-1; abundance: once; d_gene: TRBD1; v_gene: TRBV30; CDR3nt: TGTGCCTGGAAGACAGGGACGAACACTGAAGCTTTCTTT; CDR3aa: CAWKTGTNTEAFF
j_gene: TRBJ1-3; abundance: NA; d_gene: NA; v_gene: TRBV4-1; CDR3nt: TGCGCCAGCAGCCAACCCCGATCGGGCACTGCTGACTCTGGAAACACCATATATTTT; CDR3aa: CASSQPRSGTADSGNTIYF
j_gene: TRBJ2-5; abundance: few; d_gene: TRBD1; v_gene: TRBV19; CDR3nt: TGTGCCAGTAGTCGGGACAGCCAAGAGACCCAGTACTTC; CDR3aa: CASSRDSQETQYF
j_gene: TRBJ2-2; abundance: NA; d_gene: NA; v_gene: TRBV5-1; CDR3nt: TGCGCCAGCAGCTCCAAGACATCAGGGACCGGGGAGCTGTTTTTT; CDR3aa: CASSSKTSGTGELFF
j_gene: TRBJ1-2; abundance: few; d_gene: TRBD1; v_gene: TRBV5-6; CDR3nt: TGTGCCAGCAGCCACGGACAGGCCTATGGCTACACCTTC; CDR3aa: CASSHGQAYGYTF
j_gene: TRBJ1-2; abundance: few; d_gene: TRBD1; v_gene: TRBV9; CDR3nt: TGTGCCAGCAGCGTAGCGGGACAGGGGTTCGGCGGCTACACCTTC; CDR3aa: CASSVAGQGFGGYTF
j_gene: TRBJ1-5; abundance: NA; d_gene: NA; v_gene: TRBV30; CDR3nt: TGTGCCTGGACAACCCGCGGGACCCAGAGGCCCCAGCATTTT; CDR3aa: CAWTTRGTQRPQHF
j_gene: TRBJ2-5; abundance: NA; d_gene: NA; v_gene: TRBV29-1; CDR3nt: TGCAGCGTTGAAAGGGGACCGGCGGAGACCCAGTACTTC; CDR3aa: CSVERGPAETQYF
j_gene: TRBJ2-5; abundance: NA; d_gene: NA; v_gene: TRBV6-5; CDR3nt: TGTGCCAGCAGTGTTACCCCCGCGGGTTCCGGCACCCAGTACTTC; CDR3aa: CASSVTPAGSGTQYF
j_gene: TRBJ1-4; abundance: NA; d_gene: NA; v_gene: TRBV5-4; CDR3nt: TGTGCCAGCAGCTGGGGGCTCGAGGAAAAACTGTTTTTT; CDR3aa: CASSWGLEEKLFF
j_gene: TRBJ2-1; abundance: few; d_gene: NA; v_gene: TRBV29-1; CDR3nt: TGCAGCGTACGCTCCTACAATGAGCAGTTCTTC; CDR3aa: CSVRSYNEQFF
j_gene: TRBJ1-5; abundance: NA; d_gene: NA; v_gene: TRBV30; CDR3nt: TGTGCCTGGAGTGTACTCGGGGGTCGGGGTCAGCCCCAGCATTTT; CDR3aa: CAWSVLGGRGQPQHF
j_gene: TRBJ2-1; abundance: once; d_gene: NA; v_gene: TRBV6-1; CDR3nt: TGTGCCAGCAGCGAAATAATGGAGGGACGCAATGAGCAGTTCTTC; CDR3aa: CASSEIMEGRNEQFF
j_gene: TRBJ1-1; abundance: once; d_gene: TRBD1; v_gene: TRBV2; CDR3nt: TGTGCCAGCAAAAGGACAGGAAAGAACACTGAAGCTTTCTTT; CDR3aa: CASKRTGKNTEAFF
j_gene: TRBJ2-7; abundance: NA; d_gene: NA; v_gene: TRBV29-1; CDR3nt: TGCAGCGTGGCTACAGGGTTCGAGCAGTACTTC; CDR3aa: CSVATGFEQYF
j_gene: TRBJ2-1; abundance: few; d_gene: NA; v_gene: TRBV29-1; CDR3nt: TGCAGCGTTGATAGTAATGAGCAGTTCTTC; CDR3aa: CSVDSNEQFF
j_gene: TRBJ2-2; abundance: few; d_gene: NA; v_gene: TRBV4-2; CDR3nt: TGTGCCAGCAGCCAAGATCTGCCGTTTGTGGGCACCGGGGAGCTGTTTTTT; CDR3aa: CASSQDLPFVGTGELFF
j_gene: TRBJ2-3; abundance: NA; d_gene: TRBD2; v_gene: TRBV30; CDR3nt: TGTGCCTGGAGTCAACGAGTGGCGGGAGGAGCAGATACGCAGTATTTT; CDR3aa: CAWSQRVAGGADTQYF
j_gene: TRBJ2-2; abundance: many; d_gene: NA; v_gene: TRBV4-3; CDR3nt: TGCGCCAGCAGCCATGATGGCGCATCGCCTCGGGAGCTGTTTTTT; CDR3aa: CASSHDGASPRELFF
j_gene: TRBJ2-4; abundance: NA; d_gene: NA; v_gene: TRBV27; CDR3nt: TGTGCCAGGGCAGAAACGGGCCCGCGAGTAGCCAAAAACATTCAGTACTTC; CDR3aa: CARAETGPRVAKNIQYF
j_gene: TRBJ1-2; abundance: NA; d_gene: NA; v_gene: TRBV25-1; CDR3nt: TGTGCCAGCAGCGAAAACTATGGCTACACCTTC; CDR3aa: CASSENYGYTF
j_gene: TRBJ1-6; abundance: NA; d_gene: NA; v_gene: TRBV30; CDR3nt: TGTGCCTGGAGGTGGGCAGCGAATTCACCCCTCCACTTT; CDR3aa: CAWRWAANSPLHF
j_gene: TRBJ2-7; abundance: NA; d_gene: NA; v_gene: TRBV29-1; CDR3nt: TGCAGCGTTGGAAGGGACTCCTACGAGCAGTACTTC; CDR3aa: CSVGRDSYEQYF
j_gene: TRBJ2-3; abundance: NA; d_gene: TRBD1; v_gene: TRBV29-1; CDR3nt: TGCAGCGTTGGGGTGGCAGGGGGTGGTACAGATACGCAGTATTTT; CDR3aa: CSVGVAGGGTDTQYF